The sequence of this T cell receptor beta chain was determined in a study of blood T cell repertoires in COVID-19. The wider study: Samples of COVID-19 (acute and convalescent) were obtained from the United States, Italy and Spain.

Repertoires were generated with immunoSEQ multiplex PCR, while TCRdb's copy carries only in-frame clones and drops some. This sample yields 300,000 to 400,000 clones, of which 87% are seen a single time; about 6.9% belongs to the top ten. Trimming took 5 bases from V and 8 from J, leaving 16 bases between them. The CDR3 spans 15 residues. Germline V gene data show CDR1 as MNHEY and CDR2 as SVGAGI. Recruited during active infection, patients (from Seattle) were subsequently followed longitudinally. This receptor was taken from a woman in her forties or fifties with COVID-19, enrolled during active disease. This chain uses TRBV6-5 with TRBJ1-6; D is possibly TRBD1 (5 bases). Sequencing was done on a sample of peripheral blood. The CDR3 here is CASSPTGRGDSPLHF. CDR3 DNA sequence: TGTGCCAGCAGTCCCACAGGTCGCGGCGATTCACCCCTCCACTTT.